This section outlines one TCR beta chain sequence together with its context. Produced via immunoSEQ multiplex PCR; TCRdb's table is partial and in-frame only. Among 200,000 to 250,000 clones listed, just under 85% were seen once. Looked up from germline, CDR1 is SGHNT and CDR2 is YYREEE (reference sequence). The CDR3 consists of 12 residues. The V and J ends lost 6 bases and 5 bases respectively, with 11 bases between them. The sample belongs to a study of blood T cell repertoires in COVID-19. Source material: PBMCs or T cells enriched from blood (not recorded which). The V and J genes are TRBV5-4 and TRBJ2-5, with D possibly being TRBD1 (7 bases). The sequence was collected from a woman aged 40 to 55 with acute COVID-19. CDR3 in DNA: TGTGCCAGCAAGGGGGCGGGGGAGACCCAGTACTTC. Translated, it gives CASKGAGETQYF.